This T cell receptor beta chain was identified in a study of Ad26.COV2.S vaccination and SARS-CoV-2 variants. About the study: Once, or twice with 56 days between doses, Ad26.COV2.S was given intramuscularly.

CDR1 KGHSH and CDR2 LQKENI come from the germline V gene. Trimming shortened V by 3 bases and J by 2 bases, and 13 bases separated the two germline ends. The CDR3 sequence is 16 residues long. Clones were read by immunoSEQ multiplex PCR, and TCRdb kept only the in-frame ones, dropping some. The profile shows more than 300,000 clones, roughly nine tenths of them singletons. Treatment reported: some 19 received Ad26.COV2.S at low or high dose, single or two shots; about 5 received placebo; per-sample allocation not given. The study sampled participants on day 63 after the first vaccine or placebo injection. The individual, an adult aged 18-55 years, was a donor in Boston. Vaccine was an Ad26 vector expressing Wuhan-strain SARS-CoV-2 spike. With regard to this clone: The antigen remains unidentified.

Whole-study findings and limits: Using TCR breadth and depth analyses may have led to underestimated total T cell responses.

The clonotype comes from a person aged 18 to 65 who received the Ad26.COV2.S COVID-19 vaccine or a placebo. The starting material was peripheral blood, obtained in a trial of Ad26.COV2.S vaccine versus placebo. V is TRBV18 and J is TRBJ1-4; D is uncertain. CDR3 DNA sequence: TGTGCCAGCTCACCGGAACGGGTCGGGACTAATGAAAAACTGTTTTTT. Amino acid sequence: CASSPERVGTNEKLFF. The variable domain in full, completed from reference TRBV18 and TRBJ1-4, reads NAGVMQNPRHLVRRRGQEARLRCSPMKGHSHVYWYRQLPEEGLKFMVYLQKENIIDESGMPKERFSAEFPKEGPSILRIQQVVRGDSAAYFCASSPERVGTNEKLFFGSGTQLSVL.